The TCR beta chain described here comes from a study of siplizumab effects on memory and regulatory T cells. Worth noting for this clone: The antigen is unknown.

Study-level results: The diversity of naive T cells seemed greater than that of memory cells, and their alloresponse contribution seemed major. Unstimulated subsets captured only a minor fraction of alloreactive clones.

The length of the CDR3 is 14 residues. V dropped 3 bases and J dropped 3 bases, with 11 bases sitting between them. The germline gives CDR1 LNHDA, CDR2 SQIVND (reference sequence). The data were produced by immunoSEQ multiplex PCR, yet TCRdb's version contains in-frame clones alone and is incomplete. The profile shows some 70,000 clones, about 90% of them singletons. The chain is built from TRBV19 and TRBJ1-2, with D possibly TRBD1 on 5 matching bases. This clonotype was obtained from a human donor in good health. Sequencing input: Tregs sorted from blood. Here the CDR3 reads CASSIWGNHYGYTF. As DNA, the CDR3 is TGTGCCAGTAGTATCTGGGGCAATCACTATGGCTACACCTTC.